The 24 T cell receptor beta chains presented below share a single source sample, sequenced in a study of CD8+ T cells in alopecia areata. Extraction of RNA preceded its reverse transcription into cDNA, which served as the sequencing template. Method: immunoSEQ multiplex PCR; TCRdb's copy keeps in-frame clones and lacks some. The table shows about 110,000 clones, with about 50% occurring only once. The specimen was NKG2D-low CD8+ T cells sorted from blood. These receptors came from a human donor with alopecia areata.

In DNA, the CDR3 is TGTGCCAGCAGTTTATCGGTGCAGGGGAGCGAAAAACTGTTTTTT. It codes for CASSLSVQGSEKLFF. The chain recombines TRBV27 with TRBJ1-4; TRBD1 is a possible D gene (6 bases). Germline CDR1 is MNHEY and CDR2 is SMNVEV (reference sequence). CDR3 length equals 15 residues. Trimming removed 0 bases at V and 8 bases at J, with 13 bases between.

This clone was counted only a few times. The rearrangement uses TRBV10-3 and TRBJ2-7, with D possibly TRBD2 on 6 matching bases. Deletions cut 7 bases from V and 3 bases from J, with 16 bases between. Germline CDR1 and CDR2: ENHRY and SYGVKD. CDR3 size: 14 residues. CDR3 DNA: TGTGCCATCAAAGGGACCGATAGCGGCTACGAGCAGTACTTC. Amino acids: CAIKGTDSGYEQYF.

This clone was counted only a few times. The CDR3 DNA reads TGTGCCAGCAGTTTATCGGGGACATCCGGGGAGCTGTTTTTT. Its protein is CASSLSGTSGELFF. V usage is TRBV27 and J usage is TRBJ2-2, with D tentatively TRBD1 (6 bases). V gave up 0 bases and J gave up 6 bases, with 8 bases separating them. The CDR3 sequence is 14 residues long. Germline lookup yields CDR1 MNHEY and CDR2 SMNVEV (reference sequence).

The chain carries TRBV13 and TRBJ2-3; D might be TRBD1 or TRBD2, each matching 6 bases. The CDR3 sequence is 14 residues long. Looked up from germline, CDR1 is PRHDT and CDR2 is FYEKMQ (reference sequence). Deletions cut 6 bases from V and 0 bases from J, with 10 bases between. The CDR3 is CASSPGASTDTQYF. The DNA of the CDR3 is TGTGCCAGCAGTCCGGGGGCGAGCACAGATACGCAGTATTTT.

The chain couples TRBV7-8 to TRBJ2-1, with D unresolved. The V end lost 3 bases, the J end lost 8 bases, and 11 bases lay between the germline ends. Looked up from germline, CDR1 is SGHVS and CDR2 is FQNEAQ. The CDR3 length is 13 residues. CDR3 DNA: TGTGCCAGCAGCTTCACCAGGCCCCATGAGCAGTTCTTC. It codes for CASSFTRPHEQFF.

In its sample, this clone was seen a few times. The chain joins TRBV5-8 to TRBJ2-7, with D perhaps assigned TRBD1 or TRBD2 (5 bases each). This CDR3 region has 14 residues. V lost 5 bases and J 3 bases, leaving 15 bases between the germline ends. Germline V CDR1 and CDR2: SGHTS, YDEGEE. CDR3 bases: TGTGCCAGCAGATACCGGGACGGAAACTACGAGCAGTACTTC. The encoded protein is CASRYRDGNYEQYF.

The J gene is TRBJ2-7, the V gene TRBV28; tentatively, D is TRBD2 (5 bases). The CDR3 consists of 13 residues. V dropped 10 bases and J dropped 4 bases, with 17 bases sitting between them. Germline V gene data show CDR1 as MDHEN and CDR2 as SYDVKM. The CDR3: CATNREVLYEQYF. In nucleotides, the CDR3 is TGTGCCACCAACCGGGAAGTGCTTTACGAGCAGTACTTC.

With regard to this clone: The likely explanation is a read error, given a far larger clone one base away. The rearrangement links TRBV4-2 to TRBJ2-7; 8 bases are shared with TRBD1. The CDR3 contains 15 residues. Looked up from germline, CDR1 is LGHNA and CDR2 is YNFKEQ. With 6 bases clipped from V and 3 bases from J, the junction kept 10 bases outside the gene matches. In DNA form, the CDR3 reads TGTGCCAGCAGTAACCGGGTCAGGGGGCACTACGAGCAGTACTTC. Translating gives CASSNRVRGHYEQYF.

This clone was counted only a few times. The V and J genes are TRBV5-4 and TRBJ1-1; D is possibly TRBD1 (5 bases). CDR3 size: 13 residues. V lost 4 bases and J 7 bases, leaving 14 bases between the germline ends. The germline V gene encodes CDR1 SGHNT and CDR2 YYREEE (reference sequence). CDR3 bases: TGTGCCAGCAGCACATGGCAGGGAAGTGAAGCTTTCTTT. It translates to CASSTWQGSEAFF.

The chain uses TRBV7-2 and TRBJ2-7; D perhaps matches TRBD1 (6 bases). This CDR3 spans 15 amino acids. The V gene's germline CDR1 is SGHTA and CDR2 FQGNSA. V dropped 0 bases and J dropped 3 bases, with 12 bases sitting between them. The CDR3 is CASSLAMGAIYEQYF. The CDR3 bases are TGTGCCAGCAGCTTAGCCATGGGGGCTATCTACGAGCAGTACTTC.

The V gene is TRBV4-2, the J gene TRBJ2-7; 8 bases align to TRBD2. V lost 0 bases, J lost 3 bases, and 4 bases stayed unmatched. The CDR3 runs 15 residues. Germline assignment: CDR1 LGHNA and CDR2 YNFKEQ. CDR3 DNA: TGTGCCAGCAGCCAAGATTCCGGGACTAGCTACGAGCAGTACTTC. As protein: CASSQDSGTSYEQYF.

This chain links TRBV6-6 with TRBJ2-1; D gene ambiguous. The germline V and J ends were trimmed by 8 bases and 0 bases, with 8 bases remaining between them. Germline V gives CDR1 MNHNY, CDR2 SVGAGI (reference sequence). The CDR3 is 13 residues long. DNA for the CDR3: TGTGCCAGCCATGGAAGCTCCTACAATGAGCAGTTCTTC. Its translation: CASHGSSYNEQFF.

The rearrangement joins TRBV9 to TRBJ2-1, with D unclear. CDR3 size: 14 residues. Looked up from germline, CDR1 is SGDLS and CDR2 is YYNGEE. Between the trimmed V and J ends, which lost 7 bases and 3 bases, there was a span of 14 bases. CDR3 in amino acids: CASGLAPVYNEQFF. CDR3 nucleotides: TGTGCCAGCGGGTTGGCGCCGGTCTACAATGAGCAGTTCTTC.

This clone was detected only a few times. This chain links TRBV5-4 with TRBJ2-7; TRBD2 aligns across 7 bases. CDR1 is SGHNT and CDR2 is YYREEE in the germline V gene (reference sequence). The length of the CDR3 is 15 residues. V trimming: 5 bases; J trimming: 4 bases; junction bases outside the gene matches: 12. Here the CDR3 DNA reads TGTGCCAGCAGTTTAAAAGGGCCTAGCGGTTACGAGCAGTACTTC. Translation: CASSLKGPSGYEQYF.

The gene calls are TRBV7-8 and TRBJ2-3; no clear D. Deletions cut 4 bases from V and 0 bases from J, with 11 bases between. Per germline, CDR1 SGHVS and CDR2 FQNEAQ. This CDR3 has 15 amino acids. The DNA for the CDR3 is TGTGCCAGCAGCTCCATAAATCAGAGCACAGATACGCAGTATTTT. This translates into CASSSINQSTDTQYF.

V and J are TRBV4-2 and TRBJ2-7, with D perhaps matching TRBD2 (5 bases). The CDR3 is 14 residues long. The V end was cut by 5 bases, the J end by 3 bases, with 14 bases between. CDR1 is LGHNA, CDR2 YNFKEQ, per germline. CDR3 region: CASSLVPGNYEQYF. DNA for the CDR3: TGTGCCAGCAGCTTAGTCCCGGGGAACTACGAGCAGTACTTC.

V usage is TRBV13 and J usage is TRBJ1-2, with 7 bases that match TRBD1. From germline, CDR1 is PRHDT and CDR2 FYEKMQ (reference sequence). Trimming cost V 5 bases and J 6 bases; bases outside gene matches: 3. This CDR3 contains 12 residues. The CDR3 DNA follows: TGTGCCAGCAGCCTACAGGGGAATGGCTACACCTTC. Amino acids: CASSLQGNGYTF.

To note about this clone: Other nucleotide sequences in the sample specify the same CDR3. The chain uses TRBV29-1 and TRBJ1-1; a weak D match, TRBD1 (5 bases). The germline V gene encodes CDR1 SQVTM and CDR2 ANQGSEA. The V gene lost 0 bases and the J gene lost 4 bases, with 12 bases spanning the gap. The CDR3 consists of 14 residues. The CDR3 DNA reads TGCAGCGTTGAAGAAGCAGGGAGAGGCACTGAAGCTTTCTTT. Amino acids: CSVEEAGRGTEAFF.

The chain links TRBV13 to TRBJ2-1; TRBD2 aligns across 7 bases. After removal of 0 bases from V and 5 bases from J, the junction contained 4 bases not matched to a gene. Germline-derived CDR1 and CDR2 are PRHDT and FYEKMQ (reference sequence). The CDR3 extends over 15 amino acids. The CDR3 nucleotides are TGTGCCAGCAGCTTAGGGAGCGGGGCCGACAATGAGCAGTTCTTC. Residues: CASSLGSGADNEQFF.

With respect to this clone: At one end, the junction sequence differs from germline, possibly due to a read error. The same CDR3 arises from other DNA sequences in this sample as well. This rearrangement joins TRBV5-1 to TRBJ2-1; no firm D call. This CDR3 is built from 12 residues. Germline V lookup: CDR1 SGHRS, CDR2 YFSETQ. The CDR3 DNA follows: TGTGCCAGCAGTTCCTGGAACAATGAGCAGTTCTTC. Translating it yields CASSSWNNEQFF. Combining the CDR3 with reference TRBV5-1 and TRBJ2-1 gives the whole variable domain KAGVTQTPRYLIKTRGQQVTLSCSPISGHRSVSWYQQTPGQGLQFLFEYFSETQRNKGNFPGRFSGRQFSNSRSEMNVSTLELGDSALYLCASSSWNNEQFFGPGTRLTVL.

V gene TRBV27 combines with J gene TRBJ1-4, with D perhaps matching TRBD1 (6 bases). Trimming shortened V by 5 bases and J by 7 bases, and 11 bases separated the two germline ends. The length of the CDR3 is 13 residues. Germline V gene lookup returns CDR1 MNHEY and CDR2 SMNVEV (reference sequence). The CDR3 loop is CASSHRVGEKLFF. The CDR3 DNA reads as TGTGCCAGCAGTCACAGGGTTGGTGAAAAACTGTTTTTT.

The rearrangement joins TRBV7-2 to TRBJ2-7; D is unclear. Germline V gene lookup returns CDR1 SGHTA and CDR2 FQGNSA. V was pared by 6 bases and J by 2 bases, with 17 bases between. The CDR3 sequence is 15 residues long. The CDR3 here is CASSLITEPTYEQYF. Written as DNA, the CDR3 is TGTGCCAGCAGTCTAATCACAGAGCCTACCTACGAGCAGTACTTC.

The chain joins TRBV2 to TRBJ2-2; no clear D. This CDR3 is 13 amino acids long. Trimming removed 3 bases from V and 6 bases from J, with 8 bases in between. Germline CDR1 SNHLY, CDR2 FYNNEI. The CDR3 bases are TGTGCCAGCAGTGAGGTAGCACCCGGGGAGCTGTTTTTT. Its translation: CASSEVAPGELFF.

The V gene is TRBV6-5, the J gene TRBJ2-7, with D possibly matching TRBD2 (6 bases). Germline V CDR1 and CDR2: MNHEY, SVGAGI. The CDR3 runs 14 residues. The germline V and J ends were trimmed by 11 bases and 0 bases, with 17 bases remaining between them. For the CDR3, the DNA is TGTGCCGGCTATCGACGGGAGAGCTCCTACGAGCAGTACTTC. It specifies CAGYRRESSYEQYF.